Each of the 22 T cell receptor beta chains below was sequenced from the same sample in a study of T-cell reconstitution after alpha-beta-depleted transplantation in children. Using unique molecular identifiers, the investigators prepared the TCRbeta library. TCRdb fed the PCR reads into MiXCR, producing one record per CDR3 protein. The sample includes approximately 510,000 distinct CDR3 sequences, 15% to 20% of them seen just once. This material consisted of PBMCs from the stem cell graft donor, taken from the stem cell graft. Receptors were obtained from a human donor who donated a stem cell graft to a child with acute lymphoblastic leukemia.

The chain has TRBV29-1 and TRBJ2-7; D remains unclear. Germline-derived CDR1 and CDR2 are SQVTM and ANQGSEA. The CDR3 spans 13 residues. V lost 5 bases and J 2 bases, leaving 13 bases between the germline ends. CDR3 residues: CSVTPSNTYEQYF. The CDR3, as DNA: TGCAGCGTTACCCCCTCTAACACCTACGAGCAGTACTTC.

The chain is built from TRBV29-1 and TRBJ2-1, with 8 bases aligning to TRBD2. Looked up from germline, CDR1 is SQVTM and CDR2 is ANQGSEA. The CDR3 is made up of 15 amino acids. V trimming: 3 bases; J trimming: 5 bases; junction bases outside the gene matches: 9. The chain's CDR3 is CSVDKGGRTNNEQFF. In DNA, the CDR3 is TGCAGCGTTGACAAAGGCGGGAGGACGAACAATGAGCAGTTCTTC.

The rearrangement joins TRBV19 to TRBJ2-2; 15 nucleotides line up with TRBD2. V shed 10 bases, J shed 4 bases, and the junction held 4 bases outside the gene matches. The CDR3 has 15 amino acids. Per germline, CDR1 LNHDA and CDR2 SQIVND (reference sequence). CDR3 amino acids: CATGTSGRSTGELFF. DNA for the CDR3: TGTGCCACCGGGACTAGCGGGAGGAGCACCGGGGAGCTGTTTTTT.

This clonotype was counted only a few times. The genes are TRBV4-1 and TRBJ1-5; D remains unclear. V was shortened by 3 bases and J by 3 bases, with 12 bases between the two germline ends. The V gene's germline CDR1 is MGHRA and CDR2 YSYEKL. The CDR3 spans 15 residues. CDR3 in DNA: TGCGCCAGCAGCCACCAGTGGTCTCTCAATCAGCCCCAGCATTTT. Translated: CASSHQWSLNQPQHF.

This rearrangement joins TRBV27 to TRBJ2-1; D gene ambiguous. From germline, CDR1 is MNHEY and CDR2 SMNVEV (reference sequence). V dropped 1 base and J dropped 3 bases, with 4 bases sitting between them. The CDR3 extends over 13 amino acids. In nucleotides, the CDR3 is TGTGCCAGCAGTTTATACCGCTACAATGAGCAGTTCTTC. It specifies CASSLYRYNEQFF.

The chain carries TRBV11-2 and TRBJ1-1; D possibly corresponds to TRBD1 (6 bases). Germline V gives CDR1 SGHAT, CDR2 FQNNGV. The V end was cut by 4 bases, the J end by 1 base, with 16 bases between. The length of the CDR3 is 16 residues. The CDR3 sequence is CASSSSLGHKNTEAFF. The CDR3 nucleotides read TGTGCCAGCAGCTCATCCTTGGGACACAAGAACACTGAAGCTTTCTTT.

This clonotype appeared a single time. The CDR3 loop is CSGLQGTEQYF. In DNA form, the CDR3 reads TGCAGCGGCCTACAAGGAACCGAGCAGTACTTC. This chain connects TRBV29-1 to TRBJ2-7; D is unclear. CDR3 length: 11 residues. Germline loops: CDR1 SQVTM, CDR2 ANQGSEA. V was shortened by 7 bases and J by 6 bases, with 13 bases between the two germline ends.

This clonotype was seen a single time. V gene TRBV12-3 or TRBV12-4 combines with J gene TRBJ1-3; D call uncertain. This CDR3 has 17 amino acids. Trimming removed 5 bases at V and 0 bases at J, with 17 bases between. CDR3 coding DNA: TGTGCCAGCAGTCCACCCGGGTTGAGTTTCTCTGGAAACACCATATATTTT. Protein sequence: CASSPPGLSFSGNTIYF.

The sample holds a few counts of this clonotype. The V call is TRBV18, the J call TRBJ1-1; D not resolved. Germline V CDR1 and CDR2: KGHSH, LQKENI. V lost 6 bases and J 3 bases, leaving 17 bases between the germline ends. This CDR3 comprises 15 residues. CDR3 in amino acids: CASSYQGQADTEAFF. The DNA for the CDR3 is TGTGCCAGCTCTTACCAAGGGCAAGCCGACACTGAAGCTTTCTTT.

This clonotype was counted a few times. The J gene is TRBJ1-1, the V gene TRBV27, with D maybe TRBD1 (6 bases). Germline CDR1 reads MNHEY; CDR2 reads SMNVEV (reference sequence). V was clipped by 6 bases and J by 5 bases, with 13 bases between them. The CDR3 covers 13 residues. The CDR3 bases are TGTGCCAGCAGGTCGGGGGGCTGGACTGAAGCTTTCTTT. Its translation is CASRSGGWTEAFF.

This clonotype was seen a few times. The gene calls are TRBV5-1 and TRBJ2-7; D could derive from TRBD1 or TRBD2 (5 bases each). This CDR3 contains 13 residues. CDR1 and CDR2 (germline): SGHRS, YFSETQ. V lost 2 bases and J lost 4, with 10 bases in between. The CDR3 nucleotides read TGCGCCAGCAGCTTCGGGGCCACGTACGAGCAGTACTTC. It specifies CASSFGATYEQYF. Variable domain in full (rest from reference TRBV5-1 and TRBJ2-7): KAGVTQTPRYLIKTRGQQVTLSCSPISGHRSVSWYQQTPGQGLQFLFEYFSETQRNKGNFPGRFSGRQFSNSRSEMNVSTLELGDSALYLCASSFGATYEQYFGPGTRLTVT.

The CDR3, as DNA: TGTGCCAGCAGATACAACGAGCAGTACTTC. The encoded protein is CASRYNEQYF. V usage is TRBV7-9 and J usage is TRBJ2-7; D is unresolved. The CDR3 length is 10 residues. V was shortened by 6 bases and J by 5 bases, with 5 bases between the two germline ends. Germline V gives CDR1 SEHNR, CDR2 FQNEAQ (reference sequence).

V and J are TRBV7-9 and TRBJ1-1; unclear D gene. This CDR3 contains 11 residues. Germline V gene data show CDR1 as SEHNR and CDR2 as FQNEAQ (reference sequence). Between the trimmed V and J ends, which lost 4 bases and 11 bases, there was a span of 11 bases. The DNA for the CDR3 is TGTGCCAGCAGCTCCGGGCCTGGGGCTTTCTTT. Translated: CASSSGPGAFF.

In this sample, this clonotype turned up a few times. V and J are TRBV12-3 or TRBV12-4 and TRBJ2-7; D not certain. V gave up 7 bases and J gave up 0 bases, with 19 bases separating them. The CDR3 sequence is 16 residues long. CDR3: CASMLPGLEFSYEQYF. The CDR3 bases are TGTGCCAGCATGCTACCGGGCCTAGAATTCTCCTACGAGCAGTACTTC.

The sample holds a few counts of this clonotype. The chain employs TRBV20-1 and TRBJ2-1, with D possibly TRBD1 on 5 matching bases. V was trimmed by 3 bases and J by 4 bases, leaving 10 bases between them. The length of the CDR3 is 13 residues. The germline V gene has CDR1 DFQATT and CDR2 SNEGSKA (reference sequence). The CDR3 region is CSASDDSYNEQFF. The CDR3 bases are TGCAGTGCTAGTGATGACAGTTACAATGAGCAGTTCTTC.

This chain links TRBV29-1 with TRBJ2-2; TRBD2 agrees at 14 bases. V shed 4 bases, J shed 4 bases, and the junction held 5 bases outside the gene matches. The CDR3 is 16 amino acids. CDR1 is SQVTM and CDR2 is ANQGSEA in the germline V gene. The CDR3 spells CSVVRLAGGGTGELFF. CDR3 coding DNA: TGCAGCGTTGTGAGACTAGCGGGAGGGGGCACCGGGGAGCTGTTTTTT.

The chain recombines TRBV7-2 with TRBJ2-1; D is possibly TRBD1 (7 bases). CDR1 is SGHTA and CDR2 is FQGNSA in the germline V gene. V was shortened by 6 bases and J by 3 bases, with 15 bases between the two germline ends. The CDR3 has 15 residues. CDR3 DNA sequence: TGTGCCAGCAGGACTAGGGACAGCTACTACAATGAGCAGTTCTTC. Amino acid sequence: CASRTRDSYYNEQFF.

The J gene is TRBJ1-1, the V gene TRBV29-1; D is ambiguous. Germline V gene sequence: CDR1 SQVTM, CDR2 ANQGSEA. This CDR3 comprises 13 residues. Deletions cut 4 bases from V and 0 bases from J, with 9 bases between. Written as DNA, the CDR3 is TGCAGCGTTGTCAGGATCCTGAACACTGAAGCTTTCTTT. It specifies CSVVRILNTEAFF.

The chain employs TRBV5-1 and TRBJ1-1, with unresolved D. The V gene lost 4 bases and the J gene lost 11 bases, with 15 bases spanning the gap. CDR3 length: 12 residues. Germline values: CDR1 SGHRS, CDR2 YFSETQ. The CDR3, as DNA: TGCGCCAGCAGCGGCCTGGATGATAGGGCTTTCTTT. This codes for CASSGLDDRAFF.

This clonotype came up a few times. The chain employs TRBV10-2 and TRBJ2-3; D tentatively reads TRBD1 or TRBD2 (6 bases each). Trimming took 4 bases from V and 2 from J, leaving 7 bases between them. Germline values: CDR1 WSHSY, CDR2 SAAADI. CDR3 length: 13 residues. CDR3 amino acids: CASSAGATDTQYF. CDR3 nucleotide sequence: TGCGCCAGCAGTGCGGGGGCCACAGATACGCAGTATTTT.

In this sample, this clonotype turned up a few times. In nucleotides, the CDR3 is TGTGCCAGCAGCTTAGACGGGACACTCTACGAGCAGTACTTC. Translating gives CASSLDGTLYEQYF. J is TRBJ2-7 and V is TRBV7-9; a weak D match, TRBD1 (6 bases). V lost 1 base and J lost 3, with 10 bases in between. Germline lookup yields CDR1 SEHNR and CDR2 FQNEAQ (reference sequence). The CDR3 length is 14 residues.

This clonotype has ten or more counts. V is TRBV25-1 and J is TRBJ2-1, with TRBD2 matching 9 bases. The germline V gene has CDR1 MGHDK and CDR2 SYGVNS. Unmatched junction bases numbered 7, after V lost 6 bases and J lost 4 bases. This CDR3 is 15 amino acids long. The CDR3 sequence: CASSLLAGRYNEQFF. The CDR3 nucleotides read TGTGCCAGCAGCCTCCTAGCGGGAAGGTACAATGAGCAGTTCTTC.